This TCR beta chain was observed in a study of shared clonotypes between healthy human individuals. Whole-study context: Donor composition was two women and three men, aged 18 to 49. Each donor contributed plates that comprised three CD4 naive, three CD4 memory, two CD8 naive and one CD8 memory. The study's findings and limits: The sharing of 5% to 5.5% of naive CD4 clonotypes was seen across a few donors. Rarefaction showed that sequencing of sorted subsets was incomplete (despite large depth).

There are 12 residues in the CDR3. The germline gives CDR1 SNHLY, CDR2 FYNNEI. The V and J ends lost 3 bases and 7 bases respectively, with 7 bases between them. Clones were sequenced by immunoSEQ multiplex PCR, and TCRdb holds only the in-frame ones, with some missing. This sample has some 2,500,000 clones; 85% to 95% occur once, and the top ten carry about 0.41%. As for this clone: Its antigen is still unknown. In the same sample, other DNA sequences code for this CDR3.

The sequence came from a man between 18 and 29 years old in good health. Some clones in this sample may be carry-over from other donors' samples. The chain recombines TRBV2 with TRBJ1-5; tentatively, D is TRBD1 (6 bases). Sequences were obtained from naive CD4+ T cells from PBMCs. The subset denotes: CD45RA+ positively selected. The DNA for the CDR3 is TGTGCCAGCAGTGACAGGGGACAGCCCCAGCATTTT. Protein: CASSDRGQPQHF.